Each of the 28 T cell receptor beta chains below was sequenced from the same sample in a study of cytomegalovirus exposure and HLA in healthy donors. PCR primers comprised 60 Vbeta and 13 Jbeta primers. Assay used: immunoSEQ multiplex PCR; TCRdb lists only in-frame clones, some missing. The table lists about 120,000 clones, around 62% of them singletons. The material sequenced was PBMCs. The receptors stem from a woman aged 40 to 50 in good health and CMV-seropositive.

The J gene is TRBJ1-3, the V gene TRBV19; D is undetermined. The length of the CDR3 is 11 residues. Germline lookup yields CDR1 LNHDA and CDR2 SQIVND (reference sequence). Trimming removed 5 bases from V and 3 bases from J, with 2 bases in between. The CDR3 protein is CASSYGNTIYF. The CDR3 DNA is TGTGCCAGTAGTTATGGAAACACCATATATTTT. Full variable domain (outside the CDR3, taken from reference TRBV19 and TRBJ1-3): DGGITQSPKYLFRKEGQNVTLSCEQNLNHDAMYWYRQDPGQGLRLIYYSQIVNDFQKGDIAEGYSVSREKKESFPLTVTSAQKNPTAFYLCASSYGNTIYFGEGSWLTVV.

The V and J genes are TRBV4-3 and TRBJ1-2; 8 bases line up with TRBD1. Looked up from germline, CDR1 is LGHNA and CDR2 is YSLEER. The V gene end was trimmed by 3 bases and the J gene end by 0 bases; junction bases not matched to a gene: 6. The CDR3 is 16 amino acids. CDR3 region: CASSHGGQATNYGYTF. The CDR3 DNA reads as TGCGCCAGCAGCCATGGGGGACAGGCCACTAACTATGGCTACACCTTC.

This clone was found a few times. The chain combines TRBV19 with TRBJ2-3; 12 bases line up with TRBD2. Germline CDR1 and CDR2: LNHDA and SQIVND (reference sequence). J was trimmed by 6 bases and V by 8 bases; bases with no gene match: 6. CDR3 size: 14 residues. CDR3 sequence: CASRRTSGKDTQYF. For the CDR3, the DNA is TGTGCCAGTCGACGGACTAGCGGGAAGGATACGCAGTATTTT. Filled out from reference TRBV19 and TRBJ2-3, the complete variable domain reads DGGITQSPKYLFRKEGQNVTLSCEQNLNHDAMYWYRQDPGQGLRLIYYSQIVNDFQKGDIAEGYSVSREKKESFPLTVTSAQKNPTAFYLCASRRTSGKDTQYFGPGTRLTVL.

This clone was seen only a few times. The V gene is TRBV29-1, the J gene TRBJ1-1; 11 bases are shared with TRBD1. The germline gives CDR1 SQVTM, CDR2 ANQGSEA. This CDR3 comprises 13 residues. The CDR3 sequence is CSGDRGYRTEAFF. DNA of the CDR3: TGCAGTGGGGACAGGGGGTACCGGACTGAAGCTTTCTTT.

Only a few counts were recorded for this clone. This sequence joins TRBV30 and TRBJ1-1; D uncertain. Deletions cut 3 bases from V and 1 base from J, with 18 bases between. The CDR3 covers 16 residues. Germline assignment: CDR1 GTSNPN and CDR2 SVGIG (reference sequence). The CDR3 reads CAWSDRNLTPNTEAFF. The CDR3 DNA is TGTGCCTGGAGCGATAGAAATCTGACACCGAACACTGAAGCTTTCTTT. Looking up the rest from reference TRBV30 and TRBJ1-1 gives the full variable domain: SQTIHQWPATLVQPVGSPLSLECTVEGTSNPNLYWYRQAAGRGLQLLFYSVGIGQISSEVPQNLSASRPQDRQFILSSKKLLLSDSGFYLCAWSDRNLTPNTEAFFGQGTRLTVV.

As concerns this clone: The limits of the CDR3 on the DNA are not certain, so only TCRdb's listed CDR3 is given. This sequence joins TRBV9 and TRBJ2-1; the table's D call, TRBD1, has no DNA check behind it. The CDR3 adds up to 14 amino acids, both ends counted. Germline CDR1 reads SGDLS; CDR2 reads YYNGEE. The CDR3 region is CASSVGGGTGGMIF.

The V call is TRBV7-9, the J call TRBJ2-1; 12 bases map to TRBD2. CDR1 SEHNR and CDR2 FQNEAQ come from the germline V gene (reference sequence). With V trimmed by 5 bases and J by 6 bases, 5 bases remained unmatched. This CDR3 region has 15 residues. The CDR3 region has the DNA TGTGCCAGCAGCCCGAGGACTAGCGGGATCAATGAGCAGTTCTTC. This codes for CASSPRTSGINEQFF.

This clone was seen a single time. The chain is built from TRBV2 and TRBJ2-5, with 8 bases aligning to TRBD1. Germline assignment: CDR1 SNHLY and CDR2 FYNNEI. There are 13 residues in the CDR3. With V trimmed by 7 bases and J by 5 bases, 6 bases remained unmatched. In DNA form, the CDR3 reads TGTGCCAGCACTTGGACAGGGAGGGAGACCCAGTACTTC. Protein product: CASTWTGRETQYF.

The chain uses TRBV27 and TRBJ2-1; TRBD2 is a possible D gene (6 bases). Germline CDR1 MNHEY, CDR2 SMNVEV (reference sequence). The CDR3 runs to 13 residues. The V gene lost 2 bases and the J gene lost 9 bases, with 11 bases spanning the gap. CDR3 sequence (DNA): TGTGCCAGCAGTTTAGATCTGGGGGGTGAGCAGTTCTTC. Protein: CASSLDLGGEQFF.

This chain joins TRBV6-1 and TRBJ2-2; 7 positions agree with TRBD1. Germline CDR1 reads MNHNS; CDR2 reads SASEGT. V was pared by 3 bases and J by 6 bases, with 13 bases of the junction left unmatched. The CDR3 runs 17 residues. CDR3 amino acids: CASSEDIQGVRSGELFF. The CDR3 DNA sequence: TGTGCCAGCAGTGAGGACATCCAGGGGGTGCGGTCCGGGGAGCTGTTTTTT.

V usage is TRBV18 and J usage is TRBJ2-1; the D gene is possibly TRBD1 (6 bases). CDR1 and CDR2 from the germline V gene are KGHSH and LQKENI. V gave up 3 bases and J gave up 0 bases, with 12 bases separating them. This CDR3 region has 16 residues. CDR3 in DNA: TGTGCCAGCTCACCTCCCAGGGGAAGCTCCTACAATGAGCAGTTCTTC. Translation gives CASSPPRGSSYNEQFF. The full variable domain, its missing parts supplied by reference TRBV18 and TRBJ2-1, is NAGVMQNPRHLVRRRGQEARLRCSPMKGHSHVYWYRQLPEEGLKFMVYLQKENIIDESGMPKERFSAEFPKEGPSILRIQQVVRGDSAAYFCASSPPRGSSYNEQFFGPGTRLTVL.

V is TRBV6-5 and J is TRBJ1-1; TRBD1 is a possible D gene (5 bases). CDR1 is MNHEY, CDR2 SVGAGI, per germline. The CDR3 runs to 15 residues. Trimming left V 5 bases short and J 4 bases short, with 17 bases between. CDR3 sequence: CASSTERGTGTEAFF. CDR3 DNA: TGTGCCAGCAGTACCGAGCGGGGGACTGGCACTGAAGCTTTCTTT.

The CDR3 is CASSPMGLAEEYEQYF. CDR3 bases: TGCGCCAGCAGCCCAATGGGACTAGCGGAAGAATACGAGCAGTACTTC. The J gene is TRBJ2-7, the V gene TRBV5-1; TRBD2 agrees at 11 bases. V gave up 4 bases and J gave up 4 bases; unmatched junction bases: 10. CDR1 is SGHRS and CDR2 is YFSETQ in the germline V gene. The CDR3 is 16 residues long.

The rearrangement joins TRBV4-2 to TRBJ1-1; 12 nucleotides align to TRBD1. The germline CDR1 and CDR2 sequences are LGHNA and YNFKEQ. This CDR3 spans 16 amino acids. The J segment lost 6 bases and the V segment lost 3 bases, leaving 8 bases of the junction unmatched. CDR3 bases: TGTGCCAGCAGCCAGTCAATGGGACAGGGGGCTCCTGAAGCTTTCTTT. Protein sequence: CASSQSMGQGAPEAFF.

The rearrangement uses TRBV9 and TRBJ1-6; D may be TRBD1 (6 bases). The ends were cut back, 4 bases at V and 9 bases at J, with 14 bases in the middle. This CDR3 comprises 14 residues. Germline loops: CDR1 SGDLS, CDR2 YYNGEE. CDR3 in amino acids: CASSPGQRSSPLHF. CDR3 sequence (DNA): TGTGCCAGCAGCCCTGGACAGAGAAGTTCACCCCTCCACTTT.

This chain uses TRBV28 with TRBJ1-2, with 11 nucleotides matching TRBD1. With 4 bases clipped from V and 6 bases from J, the junction kept 10 bases outside the gene matches. Looked up from germline, CDR1 is MDHEN and CDR2 is SYDVKM. This CDR3 contains 16 residues. CDR3 DNA: TGTGCCAGCAGTTGGAATGGACAGGGGGCTTTAGATGGCTACACCTTC. Its protein is CASSWNGQGALDGYTF.

This sequence joins TRBV29-1 and TRBJ2-7, with 10 bases identical to TRBD1. This CDR3 has 15 amino acids. The V segment lost 4 bases and the J segment 3 bases; nucleotides outside the gene matches: 9. Germline-derived CDR1 and CDR2 are SQVTM and ANQGSEA. The CDR3 DNA reads TGCAGCGTTGTTCTTGGGGACAGGGGCTTCTACGAGCAGTACTTC. It is translated as CSVVLGDRGFYEQYF.

On this clone: A junction boundary mismatches the germline segment, possibly from a read error. The rearrangement uses TRBV5-5 and TRBJ2-7; a weak D match, TRBD1 (5 bases). Looked up from germline, CDR1 is SGHKS and CDR2 is YYEKEE (reference sequence). The CDR3 contains 12 residues. CDR3 in amino acids: CASSLEGQTWDF. CDR3 nucleotides: TGTGCCAGCAGCTTGGAGGGGCAGACGTGGGACTTC.

This clone was seen more than once but under ten times. The chain has TRBV27 and TRBJ1-2; 8 bases align to TRBD1. V lost 5 bases and J lost 4; bases outside the gene matches: 9. This CDR3 contains 15 residues. Germline loops: CDR1 MNHEY, CDR2 SMNVEV (reference sequence). Here the CDR3 reads CASSPREGQVYGYTF. DNA for the CDR3: TGTGCCAGCAGTCCAAGAGAGGGACAGGTCTATGGCTACACCTTC.

V and J are TRBV5-5 and TRBJ2-1, with 12 positions matching TRBD2. Looked up from germline, CDR1 is SGHKS and CDR2 is YYEKEE (reference sequence). After removal of 6 bases from V and 8 bases from J, the junction contained 6 bases not matched to a gene. The CDR3 spans 14 residues. The CDR3 is CASTRLAGAHEQFF. CDR3 bases: TGTGCCAGCACCCGACTAGCGGGAGCACATGAGCAGTTCTTC.

This clone was found a few times. V usage is TRBV6-6 and J usage is TRBJ2-2, with D perhaps matching TRBD1 (5 bases). The V end lost 5 bases, the J end lost 0 bases, and 10 bases lay between the germline ends. The CDR3 is 15 amino acids. The V gene's germline CDR1 is MNHNY and CDR2 SVGAGI (reference sequence). The CDR3 DNA sequence: TGTGCCAGCAGTCCGTGGACACCGAACACCGGGGAGCTGTTTTTT. It translates to CASSPWTPNTGELFF.

This clone was observed a few times. V and J are TRBV4-2 and TRBJ1-6; possible D gene TRBD1, 5 bases. CDR3 length: 17 amino acids. Per the germline V gene, CDR1 is LGHNA and CDR2 is YNFKEQ. V lost 0 bases and J lost 4, with 13 bases in between. For the CDR3, the DNA is TGTGCCAGCAGCCAAGATTCTCTGGGGGGGTATAATTCACCCCTCCACTTT. Its protein product is CASSQDSLGGYNSPLHF.

Worth noting for this clone: An end of the junction does not agree with germline; a read error may underlie this. The chain has TRBV7-9 and TRBJ2-3; D gene uncertain. The CDR3 runs 17 residues. The germline V gene has CDR1 SEHNR and CDR2 FQNEAQ (reference sequence). This CDR3 is CSSSSVSSTLSTDTQYF. The CDR3, as DNA: TGTTCCAGCAGCTCCGTGAGTAGTACGCTCTCTACAGATACGCAGTATTTT.

This chain links TRBV27 with TRBJ2-7; D perhaps matches TRBD1 (6 bases). The CDR3 is 14 residues long. With 6 bases removed from V and 3 bases from J, the gap between germline ends came to 15 bases. Germline values: CDR1 MNHEY, CDR2 SMNVEV (reference sequence). CDR3 residues: CASSTPGQIYEQYF. The CDR3 DNA is TGTGCCAGCAGCACCCCCGGACAGATCTACGAGCAGTACTTC.

The rearrangement uses TRBV11-1 and TRBJ2-1; 10 bases are a match to TRBD2. The CDR3 loop spans 18 amino acids. J lost 7 bases, V lost 4 bases, and 16 bases had no gene match. Germline V CDR1 and CDR2: SGHAT, FQDESV (reference sequence). This CDR3 is CASSWEILAGVVGNEQFF. Here the CDR3 DNA reads TGTGCCAGCAGCTGGGAGATCCTAGCGGGAGTTGTAGGAAATGAGCAGTTCTTC.

The chain recombines TRBV6-5 with TRBJ2-7, with D perhaps matching TRBD2 (6 bases). CDR3 length equals 13 residues. The germline V and J ends were trimmed by 0 bases and 7 bases, with 10 bases remaining between them. Germline values: CDR1 MNHEY, CDR2 SVGAGI. CDR3 residues: CASSYSSRGEQYF. DNA for the CDR3: TGTGCCAGCAGTTACTCGAGCCGGGGGGAGCAGTACTTC.

The gene calls are TRBV11-1 and TRBJ2-5, with D hard to call. CDR3 length: 12 residues. The germline V and J ends were trimmed by 1 base and 5 bases, with 5 bases remaining between them. Germline V CDR1 and CDR2: SGHAT, FQDESV (reference sequence). CDR3 sequence: CASSLVFETQYF. The CDR3 coding sequence is TGTGCCAGCAGCTTAGTCTTCGAGACCCAGTACTTC. Full variable domain (remainder filled in from reference TRBV11-1 and TRBJ2-5): EAEVAQSPRYKITEKSQAVAFWCDPISGHATLYWYRQILGQGPELLVQFQDESVVDDSQLPKDRFSAERLKGVDSTLKIQPAELGDSAMYLCASSLVFETQYFGPGTRLLVL.

The V call is TRBV6-1, the J call TRBJ2-7; 10 nucleotides match TRBD2. Losses at the gene ends were 4 bases for V and 0 bases for J; bases not matched to a gene: 12. The length of the CDR3 is 18 residues. Germline V lookup: CDR1 MNHNS, CDR2 SASEGT. The CDR3 here is CASSVRLAGPPYSYEQYF. The CDR3, as DNA: TGTGCCAGCAGTGTTCGACTAGCGGGTCCGCCCTACTCCTACGAGCAGTACTTC.